This TCR beta chain was recovered during a study of blood T cells in healthy people across ages. Then a second PCR, running about 7 to 11 cycles, was carried out with a sample-barcoded 5' primer and a J-beta primer mix. Per-sample output comprised a minimum of 2.5 million paired-end reads containing CDR3. TCRdb used MiXCR to reprocess the 5' RACE reads, holding one entry per CDR3 protein. The sample contains about 680,000 distinct CDR3 sequences, about 52% of which appear only once. Trimming took 5 bases from V and 5 from J, leaving 15 bases between them. The germline V gene encodes CDR1 SQVTM and CDR2 ANQGSEA. The CDR3 is 13 residues long. Study-wide findings and caveats: More naive CD4+ cells and higher diversity were found in long-lived than in aged donors.

This clonotype came up a few times. The antigen is undetermined. The chain recombines TRBV29-1 with TRBJ2-5; D might be TRBD1 (6 bases). The sequence was collected from a woman aged 60-70 years in good health. The sample taken for sequencing was blood. The CDR3 DNA sequence: TGCAGCGTTTCAAGGGGGTCTGGGGAGACCCAGTACTTC. This codes for CSVSRGSGETQYF.